The next 30 T cell receptor beta chains were all read from a single sample in a study of blood T cells in healthy people across ages. A second PCR, run for about 6 to 12 cycles, used a sample-barcoded 5' primer plus a J-beta primer mix. TCRdb independently ran MiXCR on the 5' RACE reads; one entry per CDR3 protein. The repertoire includes roughly 720,000 distinct CDR3 sequences, around half of them detected once, and about two fifths sits in the top ten. Sequences were obtained from blood. The receptors come from a man aged 80 or over in good health.

The genes are TRBV10-3 and TRBJ2-6; D gene ambiguous. V was pared by 4 bases and J by 0 bases, with 4 bases between. This CDR3 has 14 residues. Germline assignment: CDR1 ENHRY and CDR2 SYGVKD. The chain's CDR3 is CAISADSGANVLTF. Here the CDR3 DNA reads TGTGCCATCAGTGCGGACTCTGGGGCCAACGTCCTGACTTTC.

As concerns this clonotype: The junction and the germline gene differ at one end; a read error may be behind it. The chain combines TRBV15 with TRBJ2-1, with D possibly being TRBD1 or TRBD2 (6 bases each). The CDR3 length is 17 residues. CDR1 and CDR2 (germline): LNHNV, YYDKDF (reference sequence). DNA of the CDR3: TGTGCCACCAGCGGAGAGCCGGGGGCGAGCTCCTACAATGAGCAGTTCTTC. Amino acids: CATSGEPGASSYNEQFF.

This clonotype was seen a few times. The V gene is TRBV6-2 or TRBV6-3, the J gene TRBJ2-3, with 9 positions matching TRBD1. CDR1 is MNHEY, CDR2 SVGEGT, per germline. The CDR3 is 19 residues long. After removal of 7 bases from V and 6 bases from J, the junction contained 23 bases not matched to a gene. The CDR3, as DNA: TGTGCCAGCACCCACGGGGGACAGGGTTCCCGATCCTGGGTCGATACGCAGTATTTT. Translated: CASTHGGQGSRSWVDTQYF.

This clonotype turned up a few times. The chain combines TRBV3-1 with TRBJ1-1, with a weak D call TRBD1 (5 bases). V lost 2 bases to trimming and J lost 3 bases, with 10 bases between them. The CDR3 has 14 amino acids. Germline V gene sequence: CDR1 LGHDT, CDR2 YNNKEL (reference sequence). CDR3 residues: CASSQWGKDTEAFF. CDR3 nucleotide sequence: TGTGCCAGCAGCCAATGGGGGAAGGACACTGAAGCTTTCTTT.

The chain joins TRBV28 to TRBJ1-1, with D unclear. Germline V gives CDR1 MDHEN, CDR2 SYDVKM. The germline V and J ends were trimmed by 6 bases and 3 bases, with 11 bases remaining between them. This CDR3 has 13 amino acids. CDR3 protein: CASSGPPDTEAFF. In nucleotides, the CDR3 is TGTGCCAGCAGCGGGCCTCCCGACACTGAAGCTTTCTTT. Full variable domain (remainder filled in from reference TRBV28 and TRBJ1-1): DVKVTQSSRYLVKRTGEKVFLECVQDMDHENMFWYRQDPGLGLRLIYFSYDVKMKEKGDIPEGYSVSREKKERFSLILESASTNQTSMYLCASSGPPDTEAFFGQGTRLTVV.

This clonotype was picked up a small number of times. This chain joins TRBV5-1 and TRBJ2-5, with 7 bases lining up with TRBD1. V lost 4 bases to trimming and J lost 2 bases; unmatched junction nucleotides: 11. CDR1 and CDR2 from the germline V gene are SGHRS and YFSETQ. The CDR3 is made up of 16 amino acids. The CDR3 nucleotides are TGCGCCAGCAGCGAGCCGCTAGGGACAGAACAAGAGACCCAGTACTTC. It translates to CASSEPLGTEQETQYF.

This chain links TRBV3-1 with TRBJ2-1, with 10 bases identical to TRBD1. Looked up from germline, CDR1 is LGHDT and CDR2 is YNNKEL (reference sequence). Unmatched junction bases numbered 3, after V lost 4 bases and J lost 6 bases. The CDR3 spans 14 residues. CDR3 DNA sequence: TGTGCCAGCAGCCCTGGGACAGGGGTCAATGAGCAGTTCTTC. Residues: CASSPGTGVNEQFF.

This chain links TRBV28 with TRBJ2-5, with 9 positions matching TRBD1. The CDR3 is made up of 16 amino acids. Unmatched junction bases numbered 10, after V lost 6 bases and J lost 2 bases. CDR1 and CDR2 (germline): MDHEN, SYDVKM. This CDR3 is CASRQTGGVGQETQYF. The CDR3 nucleotides are TGTGCCAGCAGACAAACAGGGGGCGTGGGGCAAGAGACCCAGTACTTC. Full variable domain (missing parts from reference TRBV28 and TRBJ2-5): DVKVTQSSRYLVKRTGEKVFLECVQDMDHENMFWYRQDPGLGLRLIYFSYDVKMKEKGDIPEGYSVSREKKERFSLILESASTNQTSMYLCASRQTGGVGQETQYFGPGTRLLVL.

The chain has TRBV11-2 and TRBJ2-1, with TRBD2 matching over 7 bases. Per the germline V gene, CDR1 is SGHAT and CDR2 is FQNNGV. The V segment lost 1 base and the J segment 4 bases; nucleotides outside the gene matches: 7. The CDR3 is 16 amino acids. CDR3 sequence reads: CASSLGTGGYYNEQFF. The DNA of the CDR3 is TGTGCCAGCAGCTTAGGGACGGGAGGCTATTACAATGAGCAGTTCTTC.

This clonotype was seen only once. The rearrangement links TRBV7-6 to TRBJ1-4; TRBD1 might be the D (5 bases). The CDR3 is 14 residues long. Germline-derived CDR1 and CDR2 are SGHVS and FNYEAQ. V dropped 1 base and J dropped 12 bases, with 15 bases sitting between them. Here the CDR3 reads CASSLGGGDGELFF. The CDR3 DNA is TGTGCCAGCAGCTTAGGGGGCGGGGACGGAGAACTGTTTTTT.

The V gene is TRBV27, the J gene TRBJ2-5; the D gene is possibly TRBD1 (5 bases). The CDR3 runs 13 residues. Germline CDR1 reads MNHEY; CDR2 reads SMNVEV (reference sequence). Trimming removed 1 base at V and 3 bases at J, with 6 bases between. DNA for the CDR3: TGTGCCAGCAGTTTATACAGGAAAGAGACCCAGTACTTC. It encodes CASSLYRKETQYF.

The chain employs TRBV27 and TRBJ2-4, with D perhaps TRBD2 (6 bases). V shed 6 bases and J shed 13 bases, with 34 bases lying between them. Germline assignment: CDR1 MNHEY and CDR2 SMNVEV (reference sequence). The length of the CDR3 is 18 residues. DNA of the CDR3: TGTGCCAGCAGCTTAGAGGGGTCCGGGCGGGGAGCCTACAATGAGCAGTACTTC. This encodes CASSLEGSGRGAYNEQYF.

In its sample, this clonotype was seen a few times. The chain employs TRBV10-3 and TRBJ2-7; 8 bases are a match to TRBD2. This CDR3 comprises 12 residues. Germline trimming cut 6 bases from V and 7 bases from J; bases unmatched to any gene: 5. Germline CDR1 and CDR2: ENHRY and SYGVKD. DNA for the CDR3: TGTGCCATCAGCGGGGGGGCTTTAGAGCAGTACTTC. The encoded protein is CAISGGALEQYF.

A few counts support this clonotype. J is TRBJ2-4 and V is TRBV3-1; D is ambiguous. The DNA matches TRBJ2-7 better at its end, which makes the J call doubtful. This CDR3 spans 13 amino acids. CDR1 is LGHDT, CDR2 YNNKEL, per germline (reference sequence). The CDR3 DNA sequence: TGTGCCAGCAGCCAAGCCCCTTCGTACGAGCAGTACTTC. Protein sequence: CASSQAPSYEQYF.

The gene calls are TRBV9 and TRBJ2-7; a weak D match, TRBD1 (6 bases). The J call may be in error: the DNA end matches TRBJ2-5 better. CDR3 length: 14 amino acids. Germline lookup yields CDR1 SGDLS and CDR2 YYNGEE. For the CDR3, the DNA is TGTGCCAGCAGCCGAAGGGGGATTGGGGCGACCCAGTACTTC. This translates into CASSRRGIGATQYF.

The gene calls are TRBV13 and TRBJ2-1, with 9 bases fitting TRBD2. The CDR3 covers 14 residues. Germline V gene data show CDR1 as PRHDT and CDR2 as FYEKMQ (reference sequence). The junction had 3 bases not matched to a gene; V was cut back by 2 bases and J by 7 bases. The CDR3 reads CASSLRSGGNEQFF. CDR3 DNA sequence: TGTGCCAGCAGCTTACGCAGCGGGGGGAATGAGCAGTTCTTC.

The chain is built from TRBV4-2 and TRBJ2-7, with unresolved D. The CDR3 is made up of 16 amino acids. The germline V gene has CDR1 LGHNA and CDR2 YNFKEQ. The germline V and J ends were trimmed by 0 bases and 3 bases, with 15 bases remaining between them. CDR3 residues: CASSQDRSGSDYEQYF. CDR3 nucleotides: TGTGCCAGCAGCCAAGATCGGTCTGGGTCCGACTACGAGCAGTACTTC.

The J gene is TRBJ1-2, the V gene TRBV7-9; no definite D call. This CDR3 has 13 residues. V shed 4 bases and J shed 8 bases, with 14 bases lying between them. From germline, CDR1 is SEHNR and CDR2 FQNEAQ (reference sequence). The CDR3 nucleotides read TGTGCCAGCAGCTCAGCCAACGACGCGGGCTACACCTTC. Translated, it gives CASSSANDAGYTF.

This chain links TRBV20-1 with TRBJ1-1; tentatively, D is TRBD1 (6 bases). The CDR3 consists of 15 residues. The germline V gene has CDR1 DFQATT and CDR2 SNEGSKA (reference sequence). With 5 bases removed from V and 3 bases from J, the gap between germline ends came to 19 bases. The CDR3 DNA sequence: TGCAGTGCTCAGCGGGGGGCGTCAATGGACACTGAAGCTTTCTTT. Translated, it gives CSAQRGASMDTEAFF.

This clonotype turned up a few times. V gene TRBV10-3 combines with J gene TRBJ2-1; D possibly corresponds to TRBD2 (6 bases). Germline CDR1 and CDR2: ENHRY and SYGVKD. V was trimmed by 0 bases and J by 5 bases, leaving 14 bases between them. The CDR3 runs 16 residues. In DNA form, the CDR3 reads TGTGCCATCAGTGAGTCAGGAGGGGTTGGGGACAATGAGCAGTTCTTC. Translated: CAISESGGVGDNEQFF.

The V and J genes are TRBV5-1 and TRBJ2-4; TRBD1 or TRBD2 may be the D gene (5 bases each). The DNA end lines up better with TRBJ2-7; the J call may be wrong. The CDR3 is 18 residues long. CDR1 and CDR2 from the germline V gene are SGHRS and YFSETQ. In DNA, the CDR3 is TGCGCCAGCAGCTTGGGTGTTCGGCTCAGGGAGAGAGCCTACGAGCAGTACTTC. Translation gives CASSLGVRLRERAYEQYF.

DNA for the CDR3: TGTGCCAGCAGTTTGTGGGTGTCTCAGCCCCAGCATTTT. Translation gives CASSLWVSQPQHF. V and J are TRBV12-3 or TRBV12-4 and TRBJ1-5; D remains ambiguous. The V end was cut by 3 bases, the J end by 6 bases, with 9 bases between. The CDR3 sequence is 13 residues long.

This chain links TRBV28 with TRBJ2-3; D is perhaps TRBD1 or TRBD2 (7 bases each). CDR1 MDHEN and CDR2 SYDVKM come from the germline V gene. The CDR3 loop spans 17 amino acids. The germline V and J ends were trimmed by 1 base and 1 base, with 15 bases remaining between them. CDR3 amino acids: CASSLSGPGGGTDTQYF. CDR3 nucleotide sequence: TGTGCCAGCAGTTTATCTGGGCCAGGGGGGGGCACAGATACGCAGTATTTT. The full variable domain, its missing parts supplied by reference TRBV28 and TRBJ2-3, is DVKVTQSSRYLVKRTGEKVFLECVQDMDHENMFWYRQDPGLGLRLIYFSYDVKMKEKGDIPEGYSVSREKKERFSLILESASTNQTSMYLCASSLSGPGGGTDTQYFGPGTRLTVL.

V and J are TRBV2 and TRBJ2-5, with D possibly being TRBD2 (6 bases). The better agreement between TRBJ2-7 and the DNA end casts doubt on the J call. CDR1 is SNHLY, CDR2 FYNNEI, per germline. The CDR3 has 14 residues. In nucleotides, the CDR3 is TGTGCCAGCACCCTTTCGCCCGGGACTTACGAGCAGTACTTC. Translating gives CASTLSPGTYEQYF.

The chain links TRBV25-1 to TRBJ2-7; TRBD1 is a possible D gene (7 bases). V was pared by 6 bases and J by 4 bases, with 16 bases between. Germline V gives CDR1 MGHDK, CDR2 SYGVNS. The CDR3 is 14 amino acids. The CDR3 reads CASRDAGQLYEQYF. For the CDR3, the DNA is TGTGCCAGCAGAGATGCGGGACAGTTATACGAGCAGTACTTC.

The chain carries TRBV29-1 and TRBJ2-4; TRBD1 matches at 9 bases. The J call may be mistaken, given a closer DNA end match to TRBJ2-7. Germline CDR1 SQVTM, CDR2 ANQGSEA. The CDR3 contains 14 residues. The CDR3 reads CSVEGTGKGSEQYF. The CDR3 DNA sequence: TGCAGCGTTGAGGGGACAGGGAAAGGGAGCGAGCAGTACTTC.

In the case of this clonotype: A much larger clone differs from this one at a single base, so this may be a read error. This sequence joins TRBV4-1 and TRBJ2-7, with D possibly TRBD1 on 5 matching bases. Germline CDR1 reads MGHRA; CDR2 reads YSYEKL. With 1 base removed from V and 12 bases from J, the gap between germline ends came to 13 bases. The CDR3 has 12 residues. The chain's CDR3 is CASSQVIGDLYF. CDR3 in DNA: TGCGCCAGCAGCCAAGTGATAGGGGATCTGTACTTC.

The chain combines TRBV2 with TRBJ2-3, with D possibly matching TRBD1 (5 bases). Trimming removed 6 bases from V and 10 bases from J, with 20 bases in between. Germline CDR1 reads SNHLY; CDR2 reads FYNNEI. CDR3 length equals 14 residues. The CDR3 DNA follows: TGTGCCAGCAGAGGGGAATCCCTACAGAGGTCGCAGTATTTT. It yields the protein CASRGESLQRSQYF.

J is TRBJ2-5 and V is TRBV13, with D unclear. Germline V gene data show CDR1 as PRHDT and CDR2 as FYEKMQ (reference sequence). This CDR3 region has 13 residues. The CDR3 DNA sequence: TGTGCGTGTCGAGAGCGCCTCCAAGAGACCCAGTACTTC. Translating it yields CACRERLQETQYF.

This clonotype was observed at least ten times. The chain has TRBV20-1 and TRBJ2-3; no clear D gene. The CDR3 extends over 12 amino acids. The germline gives CDR1 DFQATT, CDR2 SNEGSKA (reference sequence). CDR3 sequence reads: CSAAGGTDTQYF. CDR3 coding DNA: TGCAGCGCCGCCGGCGGCACAGATACGCAGTATTTT.